This TCR beta chain was profiled in a study of shared clonotypes between healthy human individuals. Study-level points and caveats: Roughly 5% was the fraction of naive CD4 clonotypes found shared across a few donors. Since donors were few, the genetic and exposure-history diversity represented was limited. The study found lower generation probabilities in non-shared clonotypes than in those shared by all four donors.

TCRdb keeps only in-frame clones here, not all; method: immunoSEQ multiplex PCR. The sample lists more than 90,000 clones; roughly two thirds were seen once. This clone was counted ten times or more. The target antigen is unknown. Other DNA sequences in the same sample also yield this CDR3. CDR1 is MGHRA and CDR2 is YSYEKL in the germline V gene. The V and J ends lost 0 bases and 1 base respectively, with 7 bases between them. The CDR3 extends over 15 amino acids. The V and J genes are TRBV4-1 and TRBJ1-5; tentatively, D is TRBD1 (5 bases). The TCR comes from a man under 40 in good health. Sequencing was done on a sample of memory CD8+ T cells sorted from blood. This sample's subset: CD45RO+ cells pooled with CCR7-negative TemRA cells. CDR3 sequence reads: CASSQDQGSNQPQHF. The CDR3 nucleotides read TGCGCCAGCAGCCAAGATCAGGGCAGCAATCAGCCCCAGCATTTT.